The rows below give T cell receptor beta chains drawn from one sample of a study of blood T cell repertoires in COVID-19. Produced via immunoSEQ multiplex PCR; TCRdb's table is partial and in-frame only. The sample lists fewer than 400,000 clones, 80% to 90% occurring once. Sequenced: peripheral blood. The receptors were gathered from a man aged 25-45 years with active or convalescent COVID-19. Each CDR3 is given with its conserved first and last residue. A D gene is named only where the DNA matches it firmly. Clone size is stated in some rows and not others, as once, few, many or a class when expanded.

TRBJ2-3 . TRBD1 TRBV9 TGTGCCAGCAGCGTAGATGGGACAGGGTACCCAGATACGCAGTATTTT CASSVDGTGYPDTQYF
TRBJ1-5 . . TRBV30 TGTGCCTGGTCGTCAGGGAGGGATCAGCCCCAGCATTTT CAWSSGRDQPQHF
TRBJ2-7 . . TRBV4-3 TGCGCCAGCAGCCATAGGACAGCTTCCTACGAGCAGTACTTC CASSHRTASYEQYF
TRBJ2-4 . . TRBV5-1 TGCGCCAGCAGCTTGACGGCGGGGGCCCTAGCCAAAAACATTCAGTACTTC CASSLTAGALAKNIQYF
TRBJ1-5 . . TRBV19 TGTGCCAGCGGGAAGGATAGCAATCAGCCCCAGCATTTT CASGKDSNQPQHF
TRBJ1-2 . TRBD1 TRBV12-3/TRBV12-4 TGTGCCATCACGGACAGGGGGCCCCATGGCTACACCTTC CAITDRGPHGYTF
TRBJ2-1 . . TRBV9 TGTGCCAGCAGCGTAGGGATGGGACTCGTGAACAATGAGCAGTTCTTC CASSVGMGLVNNEQFF
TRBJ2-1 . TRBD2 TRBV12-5 TGTGCTAGTGGGCCGAGCGGGGGGGCTAACAATGAGCAGTTCTTC CASGPSGGANNEQFF
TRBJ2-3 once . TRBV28 TGTGCCAGCAGTGACCCGCGGGCTTCGTCTAGCACAGATACGCAGTATTTT CASSDPRASSSTDTQYF
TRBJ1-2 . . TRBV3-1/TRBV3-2 TGTGCCAGCAGCGACGTCGAGGCGGCCGACGCCCTAGGGGGGGTCTTC CASSDVEAADALGGVF
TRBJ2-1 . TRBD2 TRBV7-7 TGTGCCAGCAGCTCTGGACTAGCGGGAGCCCATGAGCAGTTCTTC CASSSGLAGAHEQFF
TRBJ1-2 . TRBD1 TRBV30 TGTGCCTGGACCCGACAGGGGGTAGAAGGCTACACCTTC CAWTRQGVEGYTF
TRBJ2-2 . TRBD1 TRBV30 TGTGCCAGCCCTGGGACAGGGGACGGCGGGGAGCTGTTTTTT CASPGTGDGGELFF
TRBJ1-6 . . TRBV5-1 TGCGCCAGCAGCTCCTCCGGGGGGAGCTCACCCCTCCACTTT CASSSSGGSSPLHF
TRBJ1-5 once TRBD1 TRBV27 TGTGCCAGCAGTATAGACAGGGGGCTGCAGCCCCAGCATTTT CASSIDRGLQPQHF
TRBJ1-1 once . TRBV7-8 TGTGCCAGCAGCTTCGGAGACACTGAAGCTTTCTTT CASSFGDTEAFF
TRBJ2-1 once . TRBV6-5 TGTGCCAGCAGTCAGGGGCCTGAGCAGTTCTTC CASSQGPEQFF
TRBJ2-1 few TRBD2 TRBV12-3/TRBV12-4 TGTGCCATTAATAGCGGGAGGGATGAGCAGTTCTTC CAINSGRDEQFF
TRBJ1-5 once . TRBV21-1 TGTGCCAGCAGCAAAGCGTTATCCCCGGGACAGGCCCATAACAATCAGCCCCAGCATTTT CASSKALSPGQAHNNQPQHF
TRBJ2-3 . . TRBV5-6 TGTGCCAGCAGCTTGGGGGTGAGGGACACAGATACGCAGTATTTT CASSLGVRDTDTQYF
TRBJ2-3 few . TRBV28 TGTGCCAGCAGTCCCCCCGTTGTCACAGATACGCAGTATTTT CASSPPVVTDTQYF
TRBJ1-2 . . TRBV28 TGTGCCAGCAGTTATCGGGCAGGGGCGTATGGCTACACCTTC CASSYRAGAYGYTF
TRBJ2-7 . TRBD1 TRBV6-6 TGTGCCAGCAGTAAATGGACAGGGCCGGATTACAGGGAGCAGTACTTC CASSKWTGPDYREQYF
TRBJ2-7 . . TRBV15 TGTGCCACCTCCCGAGGGCGGCAGAGCTACGAGCAGTACTTC CATSRGRQSYEQYF
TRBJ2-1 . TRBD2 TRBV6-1 TGTGCCAGCAGTGGGACTAGCGGGAGGGCCGGCCACAATGAGCAGTTCTTC CASSGTSGRAGHNEQFF
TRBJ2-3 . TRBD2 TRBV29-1 TGCAGCGTCGATCGTCTGAGGCTAGCGGGAGAGGTAGATACGCAGTATTTT CSVDRLRLAGEVDTQYF
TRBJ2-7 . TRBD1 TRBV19 TGTGCCAGTAGTATAGGGACAGGGGGCGATACCTACGAGCAGTACTTC CASSIGTGGDTYEQYF
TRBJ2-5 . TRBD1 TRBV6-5 TGTGCCAGCAGTCCAGGGACAGGCGGAGAGACCCAGTACTTC CASSPGTGGETQYF
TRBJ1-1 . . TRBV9 TGTGCCAGCAGCGTAGACACGGGGTACACTGAAGCTTTCTTT CASSVDTGYTEAFF
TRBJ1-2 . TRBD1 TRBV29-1 TGCAGCGGGGGACAGGGCTCCTCTGGCTACACCTTC CSGGQGSSGYTF
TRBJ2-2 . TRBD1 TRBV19 TGTGCCAGTAGATGGGGGACAGTCACCGCCGGGGAGCTGTTTTTT CASRWGTVTAGELFF
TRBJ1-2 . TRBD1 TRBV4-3 TGCGCCAGCAGCCAAGCCCGAACAGGGGCCATTCTATCCTATGGCTACACCTTC CASSQARTGAILSYGYTF
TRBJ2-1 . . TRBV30 TGTGCCTGGAATGGCGGGACGTCCTACAATGAGCAGTTCTTC CAWNGGTSYNEQFF